This T cell receptor beta chain was obtained from a study of post-analysis software for immune sequencing data. At the level of the study: Progressive-relapsing, secondary progressive and relapsing-remitting multiple sclerosis were among the disease courses included. Study observations and caveats: There were five TRBV segments more frequent in patients than controls, and TRBV5-6, TRBV5-1 and TRBV20-1 were among them. Strong same-batch co-clustering of samples appeared with F measure clustering.

The CDR3 has 16 residues. V lost 2 bases, J lost 0 bases, and 13 bases lay in between. From germline, CDR1 is MNHEY and CDR2 SVGAGI. The table lists this clonotype with a few counts. The antigen is unknown. Presence of unique molecular identifiers characterized the TCR beta cDNA libraries. T cells numbering about 0.85 to 11 million yielded cDNA molecules that totaled some 500,000. MiXCR, applied by TCRdb to the PCR reads, yields one record per CDR3 protein. The data contain about 820,000 distinct CDR3 sequences, under 70% of them singletons. The receptor was derived from a girl aged 10 to 17 with multiple sclerosis. Sequencing used blood. The chain has TRBV6-5 and TRBJ1-2, with D maybe TRBD1 (5 bases). The CDR3 loop reads CASSYGGVGANYGYTF. The DNA for the CDR3 is TGTGCCAGCAGTTACGGAGGGGTAGGGGCTAACTATGGCTACACCTTC.